This T cell receptor beta chain was retrieved from a study of T cells in Graves' hyperthyroidism and ophthalmopathy. Authors of the study amplified TCR beta CDR3 regions from RNA transcripts. The primer set for the first-round RT-PCR of the TCR CDR3 was HTBI. TCRdb re-analysed the multiplex PCR reads in MiXCR, keeping a single row per CDR3 protein. This table holds roughly 300,000 distinct CDR3 sequences, about 21% found once. Regarding the study as a whole: Blood also showed most of the thyroid clonotypes that were expanded above 0.001. A median about 6 months before onset, the model predicted ophthalmopathy.

This clonotype was picked up many times. No antigen is known for it. Hyperthyroidism patients were newly diagnosed, had disease duration under 2 months, and were aged 18 to 65 years. The CDR3 loop spans 14 amino acids. Trimming pared 3 bases from V and 8 bases from J, leaving 15 bases between. The germline V gene has CDR1 SGDLS and CDR2 YYNGEE. Sample: blood. V is TRBV9 and J is TRBJ1-3, with D hard to call. This TCR derives from a woman between 45 and 65 years old with Graves' hyperthyroidism. Here the CDR3 DNA reads TGTGCCAGCAGCGAGGACCCCACGGGTTACACCATATATTTT. As protein: CASSEDPTGYTIYF.